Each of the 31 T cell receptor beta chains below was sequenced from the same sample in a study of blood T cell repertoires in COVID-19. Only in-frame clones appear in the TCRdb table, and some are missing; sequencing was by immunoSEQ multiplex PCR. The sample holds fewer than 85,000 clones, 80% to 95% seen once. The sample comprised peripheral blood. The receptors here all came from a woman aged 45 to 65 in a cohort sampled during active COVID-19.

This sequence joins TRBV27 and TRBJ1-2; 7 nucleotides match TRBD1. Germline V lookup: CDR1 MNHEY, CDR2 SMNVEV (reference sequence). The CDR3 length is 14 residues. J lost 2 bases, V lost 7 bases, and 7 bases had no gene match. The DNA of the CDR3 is TGTGCCAGCACCTTTTCGGGACAGAACTATGGCTACACCTTC. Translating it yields CASTFSGQNYGYTF.

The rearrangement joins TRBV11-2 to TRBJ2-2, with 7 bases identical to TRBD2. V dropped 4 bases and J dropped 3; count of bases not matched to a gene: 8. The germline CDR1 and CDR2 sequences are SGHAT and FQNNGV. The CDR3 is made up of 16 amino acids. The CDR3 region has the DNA TGTGCCAGCAGCTCGGGCGGCCTAGCGGACACCGGGGAGCTGTTTTTT. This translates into CASSSGGLADTGELFF. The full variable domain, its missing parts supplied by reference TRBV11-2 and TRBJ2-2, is EAGVAQSPRYKIIEKRQSVAFWCNPISGHATLYWYQQILGQGPKLLIQFQNNGVVDDSQLPKDRFSAERLKGVDSTLKIQPAKLEDSAVYLCASSSGGLADTGELFFGEGSRLTVL.

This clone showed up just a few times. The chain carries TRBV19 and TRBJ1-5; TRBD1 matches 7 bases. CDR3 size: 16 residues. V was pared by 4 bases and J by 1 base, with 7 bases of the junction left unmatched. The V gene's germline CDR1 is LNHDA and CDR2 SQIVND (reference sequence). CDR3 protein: CASSTPQGTSNQPQHF. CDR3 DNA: TGTGCCAGTAGTACCCCACAGGGGACGAGCAATCAGCCCCAGCATTTT.

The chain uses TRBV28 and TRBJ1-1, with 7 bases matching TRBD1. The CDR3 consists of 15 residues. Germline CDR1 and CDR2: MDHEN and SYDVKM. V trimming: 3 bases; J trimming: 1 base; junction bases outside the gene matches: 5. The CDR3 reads CASSFLDRANTEAFF. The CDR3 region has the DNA TGTGCCAGCAGTTTCCTCGACAGGGCGAACACTGAAGCTTTCTTT.

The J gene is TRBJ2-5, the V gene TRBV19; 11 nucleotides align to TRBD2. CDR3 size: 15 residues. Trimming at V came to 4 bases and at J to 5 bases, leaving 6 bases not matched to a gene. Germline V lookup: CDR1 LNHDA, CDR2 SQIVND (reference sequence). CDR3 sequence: CASSTILAGVETQYF. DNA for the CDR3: TGTGCCAGTAGTACCATACTAGCGGGAGTCGAGACCCAGTACTTC.

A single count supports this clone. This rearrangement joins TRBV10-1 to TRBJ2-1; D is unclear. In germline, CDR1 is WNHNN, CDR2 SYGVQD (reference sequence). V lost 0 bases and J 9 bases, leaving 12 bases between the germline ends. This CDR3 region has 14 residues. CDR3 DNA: TGCGCCAGCAGTGAGTCAGGCGGTCATGGTGAGCAGTTCTTC. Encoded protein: CASSESGGHGEQFF.

The CDR3 region is CASSLIDRGRAGYTF. The CDR3 nucleotides read TGTGCCAGCAGCTTAATAGACAGGGGGCGCGCTGGCTACACCTTC. This sequence joins TRBV5-4 and TRBJ1-2; 10 bases are shared with TRBD1. Trimming took 2 bases from V and 7 from J; bases not matched to a gene: 8. The CDR3 sequence is 15 residues long. Per germline, CDR1 SGHNT and CDR2 YYREEE (reference sequence).

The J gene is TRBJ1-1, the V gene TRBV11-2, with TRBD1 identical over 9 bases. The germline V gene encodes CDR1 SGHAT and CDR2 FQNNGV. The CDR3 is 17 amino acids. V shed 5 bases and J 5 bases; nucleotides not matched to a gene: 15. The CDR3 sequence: CASSQFPPGTGRTEAFF. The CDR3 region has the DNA TGTGCCAGCAGCCAATTTCCCCCCGGGACAGGGAGGACTGAAGCTTTCTTT.

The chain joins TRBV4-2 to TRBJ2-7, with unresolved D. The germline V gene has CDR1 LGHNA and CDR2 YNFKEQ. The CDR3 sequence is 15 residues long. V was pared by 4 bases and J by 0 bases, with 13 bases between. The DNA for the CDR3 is TGTGCCAGCAGCCTCCCTGGCGGCGGCTCCTACGAGCAGTACTTC. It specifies CASSLPGGGSYEQYF.

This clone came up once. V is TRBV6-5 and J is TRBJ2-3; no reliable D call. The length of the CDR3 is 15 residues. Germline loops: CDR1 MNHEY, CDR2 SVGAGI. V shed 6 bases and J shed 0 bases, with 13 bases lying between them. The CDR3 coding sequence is TGTGCCAGCAGCCGAAAAGCGCCGAGCACAGATACGCAGTATTTT. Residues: CASSRKAPSTDTQYF.

CDR3 amino acids: CASSEGLAGEETQYF. The CDR3 nucleotides read TGTGCCAGCAGTGAGGGACTAGCGGGAGAGGAGACCCAGTACTTC. This chain uses TRBV2 with TRBJ2-5; 14 nucleotides align to TRBD2. The V gene's germline CDR1 is SNHLY and CDR2 FYNNEI. V lost 3 bases, J lost 5 bases, and 2 bases stayed unmatched. This CDR3 region has 15 residues.

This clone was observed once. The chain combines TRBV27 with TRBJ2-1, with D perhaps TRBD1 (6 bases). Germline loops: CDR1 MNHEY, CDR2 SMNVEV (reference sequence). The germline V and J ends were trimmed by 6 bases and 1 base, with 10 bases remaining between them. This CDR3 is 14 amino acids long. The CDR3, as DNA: TGTGCCAGCAGGGACAGCAATTCCTACAATGAGCAGTTCTTC. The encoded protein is CASRDSNSYNEQFF.

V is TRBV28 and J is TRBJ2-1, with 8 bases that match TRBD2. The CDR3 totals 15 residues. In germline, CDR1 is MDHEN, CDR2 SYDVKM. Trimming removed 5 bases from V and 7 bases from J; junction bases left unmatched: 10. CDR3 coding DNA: TGTGCCAGCAGTCGAGCGGGAGTTCGTGGAAATGAGCAGTTCTTC. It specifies CASSRAGVRGNEQFF.

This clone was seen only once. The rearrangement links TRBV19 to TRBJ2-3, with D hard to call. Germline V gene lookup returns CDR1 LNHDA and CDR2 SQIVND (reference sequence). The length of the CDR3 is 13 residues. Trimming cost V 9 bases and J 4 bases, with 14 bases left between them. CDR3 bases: TGTGCCAGCGGGTTTGGGTCGGCAGATACGCAGTATTTT. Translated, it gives CASGFGSADTQYF. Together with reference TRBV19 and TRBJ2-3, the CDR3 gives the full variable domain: DGGITQSPKYLFRKEGQNVTLSCEQNLNHDAMYWYRQDPGQGLRLIYYSQIVNDFQKGDIAEGYSVSREKKESFPLTVTSAQKNPTAFYLCASGFGSADTQYFGPGTRLTVL.

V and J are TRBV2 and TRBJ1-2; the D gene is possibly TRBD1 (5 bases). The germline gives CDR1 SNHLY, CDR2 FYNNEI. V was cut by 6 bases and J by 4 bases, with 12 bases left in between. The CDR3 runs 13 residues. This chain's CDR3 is CASSPTDSYGYTF. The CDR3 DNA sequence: TGTGCCAGCAGCCCCACCGACAGCTATGGCTACACCTTC.

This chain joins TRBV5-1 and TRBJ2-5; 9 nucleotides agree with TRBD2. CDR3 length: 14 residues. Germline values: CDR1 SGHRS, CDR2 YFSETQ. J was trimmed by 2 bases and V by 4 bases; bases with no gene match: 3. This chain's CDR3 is CASSATSGQETQYF. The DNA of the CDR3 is TGCGCCAGCAGCGCTACTAGCGGGCAAGAGACCCAGTACTTC.

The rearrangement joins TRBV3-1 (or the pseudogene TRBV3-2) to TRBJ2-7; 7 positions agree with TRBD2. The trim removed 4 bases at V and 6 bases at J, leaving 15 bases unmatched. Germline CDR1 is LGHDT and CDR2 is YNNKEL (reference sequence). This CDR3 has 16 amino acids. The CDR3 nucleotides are TGTGCCAGCAGCCTTAACGGGGAGGGGCGCCGTAGCGAGCAGTACTTC. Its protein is CASSLNGEGRRSEQYF.

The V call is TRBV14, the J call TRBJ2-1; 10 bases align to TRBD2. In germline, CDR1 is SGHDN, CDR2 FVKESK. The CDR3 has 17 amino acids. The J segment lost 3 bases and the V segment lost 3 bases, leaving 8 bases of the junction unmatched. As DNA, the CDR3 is TGTGCCAGCAGCCAGGAGCGGGAGGGCCGAGACTACAATGAGCAGTTCTTC. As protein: CASSQEREGRDYNEQFF.

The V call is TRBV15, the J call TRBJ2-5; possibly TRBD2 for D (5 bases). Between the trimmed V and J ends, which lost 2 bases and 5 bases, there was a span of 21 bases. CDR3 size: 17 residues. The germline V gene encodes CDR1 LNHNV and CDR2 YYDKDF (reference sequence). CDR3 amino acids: CATSRSPGYGSWETQYF. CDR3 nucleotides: TGTGCCACCAGCAGAAGTCCGGGATACGGGTCTTGGGAGACCCAGTACTTC. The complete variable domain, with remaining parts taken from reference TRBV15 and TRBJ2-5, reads DAMVIQNPRYQVTQFGKPVTLSCSQTLNHNVMYWYQQKSSQAPKLLFHYYDKDFNNEADTPDNFQSRRPNTSFCFLDIRSPGLGDTAMYLCATSRSPGYGSWETQYFGPGTRLLVL.

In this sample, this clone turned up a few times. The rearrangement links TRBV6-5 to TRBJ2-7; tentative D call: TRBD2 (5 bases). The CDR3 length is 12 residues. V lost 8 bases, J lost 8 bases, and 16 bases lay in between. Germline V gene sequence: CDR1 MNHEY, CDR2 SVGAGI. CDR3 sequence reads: CASGSRGAKQYF. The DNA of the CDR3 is TGTGCCAGCGGTAGTCGGGGAGCTAAGCAGTACTTC.

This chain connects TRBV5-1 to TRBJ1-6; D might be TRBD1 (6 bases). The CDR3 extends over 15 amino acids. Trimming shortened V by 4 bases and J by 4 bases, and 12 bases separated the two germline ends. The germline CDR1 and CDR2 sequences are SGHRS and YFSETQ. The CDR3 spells CASSPLGAYNSPLHF. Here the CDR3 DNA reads TGCGCCAGCAGCCCCCTGGGGGCTTATAATTCACCCCTCCACTTT. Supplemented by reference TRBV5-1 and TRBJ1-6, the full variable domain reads KAGVTQTPRYLIKTRGQQVTLSCSPISGHRSVSWYQQTPGQGLQFLFEYFSETQRNKGNFPGRFSGRQFSNSRSEMNVSTLELGDSALYLCASSPLGAYNSPLHFGNGTRLTVT.

Here the CDR3 reads CASSSGTSGYEQYF. The CDR3 bases are TGCGCCAGCAGCTCCGGGACTAGCGGCTACGAGCAGTACTTC. The chain employs TRBV5-1 and TRBJ2-7, with 11 bases fitting TRBD2. Germline V gene data show CDR1 as SGHRS and CDR2 as YFSETQ. The CDR3 spans 14 residues. V lost 3 bases to trimming and J lost 3 bases; unmatched junction nucleotides: 2.

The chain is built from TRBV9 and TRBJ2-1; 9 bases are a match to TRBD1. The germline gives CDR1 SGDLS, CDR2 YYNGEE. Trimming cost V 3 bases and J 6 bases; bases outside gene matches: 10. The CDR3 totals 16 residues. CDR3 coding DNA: TGTGCCAGCAGCGCCGTAGCCGGGACAGGGCCCAATGAGCAGTTCTTC. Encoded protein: CASSAVAGTGPNEQFF.

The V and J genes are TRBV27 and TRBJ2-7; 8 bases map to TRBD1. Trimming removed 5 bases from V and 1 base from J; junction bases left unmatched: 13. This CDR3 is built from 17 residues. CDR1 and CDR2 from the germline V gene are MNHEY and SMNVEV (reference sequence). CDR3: CASSPWDRRAGSYEQYF. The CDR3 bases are TGTGCCAGCAGTCCATGGGACAGGAGGGCAGGGTCCTACGAGCAGTACTTC.

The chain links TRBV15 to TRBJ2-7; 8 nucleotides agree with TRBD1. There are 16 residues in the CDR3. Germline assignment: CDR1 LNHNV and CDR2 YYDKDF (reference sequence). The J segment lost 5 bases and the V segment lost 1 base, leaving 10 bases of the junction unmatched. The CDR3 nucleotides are TGTGCCACCAGCAGAGGGGCGGGACAGGCCCAACACGAGCAGTACTTC. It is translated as CATSRGAGQAQHEQYF.

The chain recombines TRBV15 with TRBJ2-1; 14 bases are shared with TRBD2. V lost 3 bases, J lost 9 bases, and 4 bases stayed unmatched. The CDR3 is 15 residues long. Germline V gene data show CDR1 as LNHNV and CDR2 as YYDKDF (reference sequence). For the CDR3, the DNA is TGTGCCACCAGCAGTGGGACTAGCGGGAGTTCTGAGCAGTTCTTC. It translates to CATSSGTSGSSEQFF.

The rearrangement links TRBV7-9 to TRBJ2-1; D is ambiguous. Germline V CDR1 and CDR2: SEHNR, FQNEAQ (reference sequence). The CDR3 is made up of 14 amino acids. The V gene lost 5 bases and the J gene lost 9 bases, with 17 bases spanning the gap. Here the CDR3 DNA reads TGTGCCAGCAGCGACGATAGGCGGAGAGGTGAGCAGTTCTTC. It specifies CASSDDRRRGEQFF.

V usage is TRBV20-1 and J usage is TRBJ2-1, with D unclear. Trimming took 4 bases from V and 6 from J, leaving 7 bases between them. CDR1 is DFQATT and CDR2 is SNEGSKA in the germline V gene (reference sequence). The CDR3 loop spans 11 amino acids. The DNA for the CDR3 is TGCAGTGCTAATTGGCTCAATGAGCAGTTCTTC. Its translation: CSANWLNEQFF.

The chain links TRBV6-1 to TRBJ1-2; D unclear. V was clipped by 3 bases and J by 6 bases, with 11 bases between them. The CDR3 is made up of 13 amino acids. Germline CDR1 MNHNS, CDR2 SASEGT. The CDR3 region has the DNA TGTGCCAGCAGTGAGATTGGGGAGGATGGCTACACCTTC. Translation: CASSEIGEDGYTF.

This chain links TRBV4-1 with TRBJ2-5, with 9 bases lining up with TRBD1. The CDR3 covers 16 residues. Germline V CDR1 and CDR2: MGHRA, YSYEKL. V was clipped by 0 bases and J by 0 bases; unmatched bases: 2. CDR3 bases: TGCGCCAGCAGCCAAGAAACAGGGGGCAACCAAGAGACCCAGTACTTC. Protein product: CASSQETGGNQETQYF.

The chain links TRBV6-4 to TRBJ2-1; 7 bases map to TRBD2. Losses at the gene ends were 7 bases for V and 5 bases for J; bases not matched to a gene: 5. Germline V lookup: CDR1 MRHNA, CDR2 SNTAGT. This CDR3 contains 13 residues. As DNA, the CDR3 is TGTGCCAGCATTGCGGGGGAAAACAATGAGCAGTTCTTC. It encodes CASIAGENNEQFF.